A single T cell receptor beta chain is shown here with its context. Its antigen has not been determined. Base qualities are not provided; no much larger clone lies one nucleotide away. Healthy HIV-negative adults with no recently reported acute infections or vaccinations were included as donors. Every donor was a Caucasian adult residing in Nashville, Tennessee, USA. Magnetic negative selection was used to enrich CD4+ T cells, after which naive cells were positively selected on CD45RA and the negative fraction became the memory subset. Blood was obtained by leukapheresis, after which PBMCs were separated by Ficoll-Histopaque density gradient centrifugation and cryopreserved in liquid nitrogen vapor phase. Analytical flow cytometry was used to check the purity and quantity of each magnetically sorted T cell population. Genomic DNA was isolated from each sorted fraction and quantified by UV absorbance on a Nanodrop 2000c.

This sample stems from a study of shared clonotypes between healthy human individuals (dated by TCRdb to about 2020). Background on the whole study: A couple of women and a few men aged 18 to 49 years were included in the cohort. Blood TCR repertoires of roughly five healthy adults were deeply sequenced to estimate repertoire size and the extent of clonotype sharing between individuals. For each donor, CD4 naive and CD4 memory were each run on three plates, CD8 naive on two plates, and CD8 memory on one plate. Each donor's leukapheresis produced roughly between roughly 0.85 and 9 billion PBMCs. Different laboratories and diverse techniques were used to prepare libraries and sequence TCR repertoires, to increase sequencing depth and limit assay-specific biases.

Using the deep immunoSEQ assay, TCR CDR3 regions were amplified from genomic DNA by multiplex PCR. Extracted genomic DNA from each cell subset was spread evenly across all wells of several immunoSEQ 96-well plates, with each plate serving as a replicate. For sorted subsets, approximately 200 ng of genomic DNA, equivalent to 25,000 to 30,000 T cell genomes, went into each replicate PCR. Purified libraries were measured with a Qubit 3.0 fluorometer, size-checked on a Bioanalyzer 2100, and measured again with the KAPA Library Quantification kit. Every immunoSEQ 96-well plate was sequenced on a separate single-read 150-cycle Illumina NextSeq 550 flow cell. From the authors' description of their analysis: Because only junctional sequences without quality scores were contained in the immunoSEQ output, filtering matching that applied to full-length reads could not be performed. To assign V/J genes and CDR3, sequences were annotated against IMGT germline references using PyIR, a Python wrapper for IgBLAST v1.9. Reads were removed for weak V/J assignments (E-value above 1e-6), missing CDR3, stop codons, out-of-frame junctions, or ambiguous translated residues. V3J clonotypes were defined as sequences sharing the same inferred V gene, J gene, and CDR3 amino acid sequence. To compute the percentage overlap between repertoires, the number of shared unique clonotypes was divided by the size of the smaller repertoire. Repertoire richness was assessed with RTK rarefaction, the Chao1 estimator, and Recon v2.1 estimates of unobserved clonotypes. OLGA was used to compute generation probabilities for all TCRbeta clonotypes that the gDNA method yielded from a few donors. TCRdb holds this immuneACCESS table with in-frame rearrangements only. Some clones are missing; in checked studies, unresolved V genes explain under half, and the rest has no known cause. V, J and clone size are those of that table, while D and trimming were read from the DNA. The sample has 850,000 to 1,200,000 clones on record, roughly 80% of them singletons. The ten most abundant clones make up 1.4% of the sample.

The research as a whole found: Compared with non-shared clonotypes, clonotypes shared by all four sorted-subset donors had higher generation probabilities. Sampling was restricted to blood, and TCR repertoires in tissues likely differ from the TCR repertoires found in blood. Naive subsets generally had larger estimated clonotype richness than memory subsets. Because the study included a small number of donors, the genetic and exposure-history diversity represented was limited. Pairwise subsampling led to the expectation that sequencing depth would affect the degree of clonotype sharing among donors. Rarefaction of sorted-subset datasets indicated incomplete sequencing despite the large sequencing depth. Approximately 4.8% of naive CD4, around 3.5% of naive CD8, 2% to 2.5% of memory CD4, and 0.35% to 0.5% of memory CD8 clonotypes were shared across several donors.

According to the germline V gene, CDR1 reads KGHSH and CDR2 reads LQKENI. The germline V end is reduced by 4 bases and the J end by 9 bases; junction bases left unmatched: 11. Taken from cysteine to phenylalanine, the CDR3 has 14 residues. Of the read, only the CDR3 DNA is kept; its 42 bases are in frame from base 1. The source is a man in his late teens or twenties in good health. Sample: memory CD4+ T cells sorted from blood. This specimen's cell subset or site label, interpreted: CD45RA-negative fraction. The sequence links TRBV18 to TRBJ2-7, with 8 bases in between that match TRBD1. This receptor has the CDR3 CASSLGTGPLGQYF. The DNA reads TGTGCCAGCTCACTCGGGACAGGCCCCCTCGGGCAGTACTTC.